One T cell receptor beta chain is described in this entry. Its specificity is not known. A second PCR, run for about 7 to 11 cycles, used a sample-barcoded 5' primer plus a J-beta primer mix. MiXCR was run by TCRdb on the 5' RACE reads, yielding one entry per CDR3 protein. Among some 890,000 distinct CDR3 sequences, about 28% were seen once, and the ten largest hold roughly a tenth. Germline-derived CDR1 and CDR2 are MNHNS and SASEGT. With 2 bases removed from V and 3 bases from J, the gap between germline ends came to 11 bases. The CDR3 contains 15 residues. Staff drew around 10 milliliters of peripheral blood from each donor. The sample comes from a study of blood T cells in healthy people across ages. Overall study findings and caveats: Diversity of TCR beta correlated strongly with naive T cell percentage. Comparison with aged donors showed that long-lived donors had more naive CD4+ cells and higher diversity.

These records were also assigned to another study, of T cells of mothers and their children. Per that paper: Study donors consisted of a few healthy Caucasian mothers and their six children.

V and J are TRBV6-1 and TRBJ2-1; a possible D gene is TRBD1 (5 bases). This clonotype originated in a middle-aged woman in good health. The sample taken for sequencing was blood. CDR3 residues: CASSESGYVYNEQFF. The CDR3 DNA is TGTGCCAGCAGTGAATCAGGGTACGTCTACAATGAGCAGTTCTTC.